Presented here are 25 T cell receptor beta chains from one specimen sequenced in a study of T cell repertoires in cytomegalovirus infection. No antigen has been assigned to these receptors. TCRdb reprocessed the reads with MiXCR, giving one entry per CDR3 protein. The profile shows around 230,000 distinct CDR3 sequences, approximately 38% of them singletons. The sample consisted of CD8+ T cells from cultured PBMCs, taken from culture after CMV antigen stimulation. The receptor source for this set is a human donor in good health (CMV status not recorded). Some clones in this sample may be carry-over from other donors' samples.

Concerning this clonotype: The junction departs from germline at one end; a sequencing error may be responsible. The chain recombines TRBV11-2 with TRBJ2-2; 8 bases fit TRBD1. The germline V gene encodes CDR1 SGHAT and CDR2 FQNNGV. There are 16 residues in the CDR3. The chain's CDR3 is CASSLGRTGPTWELFF. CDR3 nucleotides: TGTGCCAGCAGCTTGGGGCGGACAGGGCCCACCTGGGAGCTGTTTTTT. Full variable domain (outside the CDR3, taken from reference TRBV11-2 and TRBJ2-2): EAGVAQSPRYKIIEKRQSVAFWCNPISGHATLYWYQQILGQGPKLLIQFQNNGVVDDSQLPKDRFSAERLKGVDSTLKIQPAKLEDSAVYLCASSLGRTGPTWELFFGEGSRLTVL.

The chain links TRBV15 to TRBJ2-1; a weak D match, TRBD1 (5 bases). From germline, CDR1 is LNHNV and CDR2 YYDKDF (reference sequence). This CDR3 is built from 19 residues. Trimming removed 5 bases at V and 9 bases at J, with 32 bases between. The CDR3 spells CATSVLPLTQVGRLGEQFF. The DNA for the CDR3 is TGTGCCACCAGCGTACTCCCGTTGACACAGGTTGGACGATTGGGTGAGCAGTTCTTC.

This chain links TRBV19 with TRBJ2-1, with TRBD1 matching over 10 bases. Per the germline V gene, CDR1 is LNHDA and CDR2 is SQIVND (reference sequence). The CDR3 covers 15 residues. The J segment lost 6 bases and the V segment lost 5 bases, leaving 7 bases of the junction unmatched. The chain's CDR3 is CASSLGQGFANEQFF. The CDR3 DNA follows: TGTGCCAGTAGTCTGGGACAGGGGTTCGCCAATGAGCAGTTCTTC.

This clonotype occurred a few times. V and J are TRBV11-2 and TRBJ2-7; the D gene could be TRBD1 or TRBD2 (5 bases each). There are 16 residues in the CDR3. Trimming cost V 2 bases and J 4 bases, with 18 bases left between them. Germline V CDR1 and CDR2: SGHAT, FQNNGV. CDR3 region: CASSLFPRGTGYEQYF. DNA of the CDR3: TGTGCCAGCAGCTTATTCCCGAGGGGTACGGGGTACGAGCAGTACTTC. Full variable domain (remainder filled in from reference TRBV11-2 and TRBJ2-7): EAGVAQSPRYKIIEKRQSVAFWCNPISGHATLYWYQQILGQGPKLLIQFQNNGVVDDSQLPKDRFSAERLKGVDSTLKIQPAKLEDSAVYLCASSLFPRGTGYEQYFGPGTRLTVT.

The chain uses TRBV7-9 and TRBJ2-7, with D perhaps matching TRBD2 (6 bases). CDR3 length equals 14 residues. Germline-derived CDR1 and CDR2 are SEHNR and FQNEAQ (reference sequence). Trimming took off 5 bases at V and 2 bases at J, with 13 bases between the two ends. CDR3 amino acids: CASSPPEGPYEQYF. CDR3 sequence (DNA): TGTGCCAGCAGCCCTCCGGAGGGCCCCTACGAGCAGTACTTC.

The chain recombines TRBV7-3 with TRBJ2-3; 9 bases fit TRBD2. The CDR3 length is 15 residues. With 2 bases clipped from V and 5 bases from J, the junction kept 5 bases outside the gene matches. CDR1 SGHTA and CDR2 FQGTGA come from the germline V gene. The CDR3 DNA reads TGTGCCAGCAGCTTAGGCGGGGGGGCCGTAGATACGCAGTATTTT. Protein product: CASSLGGGAVDTQYF.

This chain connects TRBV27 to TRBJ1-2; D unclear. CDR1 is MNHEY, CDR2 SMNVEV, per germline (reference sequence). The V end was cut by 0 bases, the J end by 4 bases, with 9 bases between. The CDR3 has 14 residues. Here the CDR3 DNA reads TGTGCCAGCAGTTTATCCGGGCAGATCTATGGCTACACCTTC. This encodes CASSLSGQIYGYTF.

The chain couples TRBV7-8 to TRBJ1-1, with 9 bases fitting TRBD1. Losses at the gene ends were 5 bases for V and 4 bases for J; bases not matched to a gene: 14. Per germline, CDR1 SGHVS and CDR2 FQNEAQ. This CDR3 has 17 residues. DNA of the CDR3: TGTGCCAGCAGCGCCCATTTGGGGACAGGGTCGGCCACTGAAGCTTTCTTT. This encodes CASSAHLGTGSATEAFF.

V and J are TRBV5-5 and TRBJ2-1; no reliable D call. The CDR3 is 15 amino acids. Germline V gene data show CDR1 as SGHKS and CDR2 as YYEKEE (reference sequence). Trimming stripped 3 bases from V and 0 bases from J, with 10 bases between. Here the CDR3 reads CASSWASSSYNEQFF. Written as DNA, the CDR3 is TGTGCCAGCAGCTGGGCATCGAGCTCCTACAATGAGCAGTTCTTC. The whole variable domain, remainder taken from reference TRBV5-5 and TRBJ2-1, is DAGVTQSPTHLIKTRGQQVTLRCSPISGHKSVSWYQQVLGQGPQFIFQYYEKEERGRGNFPDRFSARQFPNYSSELNVNALLLGDSALYLCASSWASSSYNEQFFGPGTRLTVL.

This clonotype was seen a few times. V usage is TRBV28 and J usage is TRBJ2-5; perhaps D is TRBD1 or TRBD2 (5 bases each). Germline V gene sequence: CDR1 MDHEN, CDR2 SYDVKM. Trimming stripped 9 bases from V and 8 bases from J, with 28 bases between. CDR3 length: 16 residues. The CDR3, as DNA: TGTGCCAGTGGGGGACCCCTGGACGCATCCCGGGGTACCCAGTACTTC. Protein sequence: CASGGPLDASRGTQYF. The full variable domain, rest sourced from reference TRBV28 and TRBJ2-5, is DVKVTQSSRYLVKRTGEKVFLECVQDMDHENMFWYRQDPGLGLRLIYFSYDVKMKEKGDIPEGYSVSREKKERFSLILESASTNQTSMYLCASGGPLDASRGTQYFGPGTRLLVL.

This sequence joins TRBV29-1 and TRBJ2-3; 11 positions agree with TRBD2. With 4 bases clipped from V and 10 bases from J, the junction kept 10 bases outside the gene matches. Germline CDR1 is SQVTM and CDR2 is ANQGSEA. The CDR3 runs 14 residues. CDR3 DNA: TGCAGCGTTGCGCCTTTAGCGGGGGGGTCGGCGCAGTATTTT. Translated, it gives CSVAPLAGGSAQYF.

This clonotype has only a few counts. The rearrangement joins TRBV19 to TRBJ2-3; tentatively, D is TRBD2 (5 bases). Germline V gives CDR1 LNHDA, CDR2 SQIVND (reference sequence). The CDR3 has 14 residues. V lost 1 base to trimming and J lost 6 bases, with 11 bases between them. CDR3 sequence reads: CASSIGTRGDTQYF. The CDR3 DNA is TGTGCCAGTAGTATAGGGACTCGAGGTGATACGCAGTATTTT.

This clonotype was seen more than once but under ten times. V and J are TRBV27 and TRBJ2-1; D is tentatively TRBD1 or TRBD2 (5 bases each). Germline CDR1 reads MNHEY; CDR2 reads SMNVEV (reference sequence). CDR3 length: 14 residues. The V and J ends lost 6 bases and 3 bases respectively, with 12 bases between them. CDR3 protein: CASSRDGNYNEQFF. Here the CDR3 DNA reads TGTGCCAGCAGCCGGGACGGGAACTACAATGAGCAGTTCTTC.

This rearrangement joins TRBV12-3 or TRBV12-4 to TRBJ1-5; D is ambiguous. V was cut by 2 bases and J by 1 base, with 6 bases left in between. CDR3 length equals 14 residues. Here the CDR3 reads CASSLIGSNQPQHF. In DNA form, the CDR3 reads TGTGCCAGCAGTTTAATCGGGAGCAATCAGCCCCAGCATTTT.

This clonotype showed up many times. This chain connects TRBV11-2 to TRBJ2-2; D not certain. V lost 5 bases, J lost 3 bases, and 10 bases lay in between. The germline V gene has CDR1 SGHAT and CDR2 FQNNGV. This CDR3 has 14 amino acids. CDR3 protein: CASSPSIDTGELFF. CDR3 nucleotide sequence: TGTGCCAGCAGCCCTTCCATTGACACCGGGGAGCTGTTTTTT.

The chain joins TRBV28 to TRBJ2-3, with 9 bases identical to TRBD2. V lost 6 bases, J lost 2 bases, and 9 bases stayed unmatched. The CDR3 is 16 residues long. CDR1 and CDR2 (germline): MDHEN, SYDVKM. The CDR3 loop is CASSWRRLAVTDTQYF. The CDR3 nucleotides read TGTGCCAGCAGCTGGCGGCGACTAGCGGTCACAGATACGCAGTATTTT. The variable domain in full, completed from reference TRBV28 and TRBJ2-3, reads DVKVTQSSRYLVKRTGEKVFLECVQDMDHENMFWYRQDPGLGLRLIYFSYDVKMKEKGDIPEGYSVSREKKERFSLILESASTNQTSMYLCASSWRRLAVTDTQYFGPGTRLTVL.

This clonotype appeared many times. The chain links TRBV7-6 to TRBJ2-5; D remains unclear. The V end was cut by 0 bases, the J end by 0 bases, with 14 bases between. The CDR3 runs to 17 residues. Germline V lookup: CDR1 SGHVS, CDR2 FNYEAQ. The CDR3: CASSLAGGGTYQETQYF. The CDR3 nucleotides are TGTGCCAGCAGCTTAGCGGGCGGTGGAACGTACCAAGAGACCCAGTACTTC.

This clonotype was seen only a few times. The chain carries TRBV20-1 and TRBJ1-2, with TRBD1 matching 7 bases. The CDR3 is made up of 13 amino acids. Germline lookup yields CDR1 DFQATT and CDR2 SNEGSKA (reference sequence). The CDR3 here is CSLLDRQGHGYTF. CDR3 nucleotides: TGCAGCCTACTCGACCGACAGGGCCATGGCTACACCTTC.

CDR3 sequence (DNA): TGTGCCAGCAGTCTCTCCATAGCGGGCCTCACAGATACGCAGTATTTT. Translation gives CASSLSIAGLTDTQYF. V usage is TRBV6-1 and J usage is TRBJ2-3; 7 bases fit TRBD2. Unmatched junction bases numbered 10, after V lost 5 bases and J lost 2 bases. This CDR3 spans 16 amino acids. CDR1 and CDR2 (germline): MNHNS, SASEGT.

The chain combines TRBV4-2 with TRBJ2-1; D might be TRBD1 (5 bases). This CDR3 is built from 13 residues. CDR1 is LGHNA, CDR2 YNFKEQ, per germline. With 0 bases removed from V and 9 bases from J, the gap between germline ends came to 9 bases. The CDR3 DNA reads TGTGCCAGCAGCCAAGATCCCAGGGCTGAGCAGTTCTTC. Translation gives CASSQDPRAEQFF.

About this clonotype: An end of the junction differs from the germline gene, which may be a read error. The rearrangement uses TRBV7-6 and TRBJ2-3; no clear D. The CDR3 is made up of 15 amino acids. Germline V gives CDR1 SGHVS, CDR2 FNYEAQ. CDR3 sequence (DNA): TGTGCCAGCAGCTTAGCTGGAAGAGCCGCAGATACGCAGTACTTT. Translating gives CASSLAGRAADTQYF.

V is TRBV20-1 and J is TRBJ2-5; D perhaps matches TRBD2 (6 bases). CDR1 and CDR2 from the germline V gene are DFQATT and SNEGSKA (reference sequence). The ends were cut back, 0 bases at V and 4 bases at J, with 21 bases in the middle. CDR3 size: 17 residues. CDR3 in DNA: TGCAGTGCTAGAGATCTGGGTTATTCGGGAGCGGGAGAGACCCAGTACTTC. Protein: CSARDLGYSGAGETQYF.

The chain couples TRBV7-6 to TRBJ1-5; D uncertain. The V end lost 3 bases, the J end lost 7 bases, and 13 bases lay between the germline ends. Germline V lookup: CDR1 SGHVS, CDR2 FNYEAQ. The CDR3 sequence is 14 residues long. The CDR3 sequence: CASSLAQETQPQHF. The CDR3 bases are TGTGCCAGCAGCTTGGCCCAGGAGACACAGCCCCAGCATTTT. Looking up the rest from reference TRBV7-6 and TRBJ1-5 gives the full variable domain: GAGVSQSPRYKVTKRGQDVALRCDPISGHVSLYWYRQALGQGPEFLTYFNYEAQQDKSGLPNDRFSAERPEGSISTLTIQRTEQRDSAMYRCASSLAQETQPQHFGDGTRLSIL.

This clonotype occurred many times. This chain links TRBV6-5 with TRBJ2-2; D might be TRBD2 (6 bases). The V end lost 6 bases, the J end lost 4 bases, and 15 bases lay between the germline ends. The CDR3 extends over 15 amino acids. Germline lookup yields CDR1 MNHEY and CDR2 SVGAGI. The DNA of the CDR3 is TGTGCCAGCAGAGCCCCCGGGACTCCCACCGGGGAGCTGTTTTTT. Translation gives CASRAPGTPTGELFF.

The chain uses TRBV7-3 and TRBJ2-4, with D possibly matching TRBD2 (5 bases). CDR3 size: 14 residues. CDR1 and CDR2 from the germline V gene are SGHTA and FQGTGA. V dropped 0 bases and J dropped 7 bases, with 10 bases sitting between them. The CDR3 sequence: CASSLTGSDNIQYF. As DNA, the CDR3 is TGTGCCAGCAGCTTAACCGGTAGCGATAACATTCAGTACTTC.